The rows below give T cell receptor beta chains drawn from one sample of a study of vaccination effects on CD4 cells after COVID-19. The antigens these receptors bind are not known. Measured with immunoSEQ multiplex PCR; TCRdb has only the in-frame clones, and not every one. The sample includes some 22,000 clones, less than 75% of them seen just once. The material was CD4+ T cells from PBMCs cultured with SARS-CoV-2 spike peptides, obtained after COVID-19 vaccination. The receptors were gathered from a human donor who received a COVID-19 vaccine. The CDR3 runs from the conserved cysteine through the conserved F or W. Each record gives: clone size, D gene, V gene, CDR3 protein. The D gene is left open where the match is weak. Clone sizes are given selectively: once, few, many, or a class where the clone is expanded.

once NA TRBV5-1 CASTRDGSGNTIYF
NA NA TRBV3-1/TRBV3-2 CASSQAAGYTF
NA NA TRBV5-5 CASSLQGGISNQPQHF
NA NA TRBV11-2 CASSPGTAYGYTF
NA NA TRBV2 CASGIDGPETQYF
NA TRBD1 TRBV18 CASSPGQGPNQPQHF
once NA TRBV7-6 CASSSYTDTGELFF
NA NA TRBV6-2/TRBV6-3 CASSSGTEYEQYF
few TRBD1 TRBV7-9 CASSSRRTGDSGELFF
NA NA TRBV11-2 CASKSESRTRNEQFF
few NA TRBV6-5 CASVGSGANVLTF
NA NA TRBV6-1 CASSGRLGQSKNIQYF
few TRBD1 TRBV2 CASVTGTVLNEKLFF
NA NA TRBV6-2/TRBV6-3 CASSLDRDYQPQHF
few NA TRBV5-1 CASSLAIYTYNEQFF
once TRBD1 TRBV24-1 CATSDPGQGATNEQFF
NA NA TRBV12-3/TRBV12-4 CASSFQGGETQYF
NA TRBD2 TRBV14 CASSRLAGVGQETQYF
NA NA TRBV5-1 CASSLRAISSGANVLTF
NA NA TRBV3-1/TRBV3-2 CASSQEGRADQPQHF
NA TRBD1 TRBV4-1 CASSRSGTGEETQYF
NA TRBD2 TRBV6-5 CASDSGGAPGELFF